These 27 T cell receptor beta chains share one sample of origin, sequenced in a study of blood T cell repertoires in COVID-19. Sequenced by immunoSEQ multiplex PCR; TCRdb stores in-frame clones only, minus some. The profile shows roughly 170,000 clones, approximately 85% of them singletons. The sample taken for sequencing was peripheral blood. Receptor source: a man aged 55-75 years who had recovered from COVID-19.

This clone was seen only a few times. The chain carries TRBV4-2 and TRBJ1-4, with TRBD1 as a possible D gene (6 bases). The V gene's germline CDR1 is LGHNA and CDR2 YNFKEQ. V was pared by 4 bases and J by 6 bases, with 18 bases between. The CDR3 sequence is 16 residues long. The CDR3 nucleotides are TGTGCCAGCAGCCGCCCTACACTCAGGGGAGATGAAAAACTGTTTTTT. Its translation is CASSRPTLRGDEKLFF.

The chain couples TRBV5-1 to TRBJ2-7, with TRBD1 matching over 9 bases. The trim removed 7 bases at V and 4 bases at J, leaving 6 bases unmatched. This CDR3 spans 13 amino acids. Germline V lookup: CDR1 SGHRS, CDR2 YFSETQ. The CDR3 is CASAQGALYEQYF. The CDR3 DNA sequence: TGCGCCAGCGCACAGGGGGCGCTTTACGAGCAGTACTTC.

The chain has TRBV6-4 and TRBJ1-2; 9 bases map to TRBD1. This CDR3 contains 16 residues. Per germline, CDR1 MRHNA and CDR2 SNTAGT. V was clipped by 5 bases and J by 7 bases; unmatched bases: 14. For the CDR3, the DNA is TGTGCCAGCAGTCCCGGAGGGCGACAGGGGGTTGGTGGCTACACCTTC. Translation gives CASSPGGRQGVGGYTF.

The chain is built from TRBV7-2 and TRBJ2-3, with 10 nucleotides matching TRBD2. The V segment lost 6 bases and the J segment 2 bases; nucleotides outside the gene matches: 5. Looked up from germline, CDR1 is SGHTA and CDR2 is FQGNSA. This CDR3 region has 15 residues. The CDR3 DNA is TGTGCCAGCAGAATAGCGGGGGGATTCACAGATACGCAGTATTTT. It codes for CASRIAGGFTDTQYF. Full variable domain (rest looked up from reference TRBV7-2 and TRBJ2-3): GAGVSQSPSNKVTEKGKDVELRCDPISGHTALYWYRQSLGQGLEFLIYFQGNSAPDKSGLPSDRFSAERTGGSVSTLTIQRTQQEDSAVYLCASRIAGGFTDTQYFGPGTRLTVL.

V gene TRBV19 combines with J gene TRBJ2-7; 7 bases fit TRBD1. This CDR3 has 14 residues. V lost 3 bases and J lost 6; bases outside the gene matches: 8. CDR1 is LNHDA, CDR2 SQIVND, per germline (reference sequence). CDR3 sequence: CASSMNSQGREQYF. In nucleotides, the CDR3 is TGTGCCAGTAGTATGAACTCACAGGGGCGCGAGCAGTACTTC.

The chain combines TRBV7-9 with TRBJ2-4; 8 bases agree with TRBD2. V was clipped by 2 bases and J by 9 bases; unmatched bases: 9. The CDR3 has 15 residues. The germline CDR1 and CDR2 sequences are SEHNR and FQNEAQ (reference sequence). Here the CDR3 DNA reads TGTGCCAGCAGCTTACGGGGTAGCGGGGATATCATTCAGTACTTC. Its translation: CASSLRGSGDIIQYF.

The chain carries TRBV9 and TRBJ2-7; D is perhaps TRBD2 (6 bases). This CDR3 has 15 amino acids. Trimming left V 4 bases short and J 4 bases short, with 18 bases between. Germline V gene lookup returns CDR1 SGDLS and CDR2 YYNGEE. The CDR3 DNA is TGTGCCAGCAGCACGGACCCGGAGGGGAATTACGAGCAGTACTTC. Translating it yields CASSTDPEGNYEQYF.

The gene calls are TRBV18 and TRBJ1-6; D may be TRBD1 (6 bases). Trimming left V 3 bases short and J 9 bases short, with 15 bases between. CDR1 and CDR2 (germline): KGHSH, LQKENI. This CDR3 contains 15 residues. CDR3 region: CASSPNEGEGSPLHF. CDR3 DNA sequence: TGTGCCAGCTCACCGAACGAGGGGGAAGGTTCACCCCTCCACTTT.

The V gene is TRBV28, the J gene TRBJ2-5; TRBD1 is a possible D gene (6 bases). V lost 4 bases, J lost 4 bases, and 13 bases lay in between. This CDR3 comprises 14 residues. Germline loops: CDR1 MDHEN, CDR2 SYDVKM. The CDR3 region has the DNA TGTGCCAGCAGTTATACCGGGACAAGAGAGACCCAGTACTTC. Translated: CASSYTGTRETQYF.

The CDR3 DNA is TGTGCCAGCAGCCTCGAGACTAGCGGGGGAGGAGATACGCAGTATTTT. This sequence encodes CASSLETSGGGDTQYF. The chain carries TRBV13 and TRBJ2-3; 12 positions agree with TRBD2. With 5 bases clipped from V and 5 bases from J, the junction kept 8 bases outside the gene matches. The CDR3 has 16 amino acids. Germline V lookup: CDR1 PRHDT, CDR2 FYEKMQ (reference sequence).

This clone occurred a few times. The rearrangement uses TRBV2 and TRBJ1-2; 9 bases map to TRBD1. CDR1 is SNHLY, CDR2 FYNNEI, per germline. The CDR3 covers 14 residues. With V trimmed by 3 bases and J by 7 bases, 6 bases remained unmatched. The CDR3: CASSEGTGPSGYTF. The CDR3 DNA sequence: TGTGCCAGCAGTGAGGGGACAGGGCCTTCTGGCTACACCTTC.

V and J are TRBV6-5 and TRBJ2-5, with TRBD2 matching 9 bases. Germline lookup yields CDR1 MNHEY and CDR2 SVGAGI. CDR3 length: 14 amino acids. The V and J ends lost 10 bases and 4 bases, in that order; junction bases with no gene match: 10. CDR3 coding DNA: TGTGCCACACGCGGGGGGGCGCGGCGAGAGACCCAGTACTTC. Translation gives CATRGGARRETQYF.

The CDR3 protein is CASDGDYSNQPQHF. CDR3 DNA sequence: TGTGCCAGCGACGGAGATTATAGCAATCAGCCCCAGCATTTT. The V call is TRBV6-6, the J call TRBJ1-5; D gene uncertain. Trimming shortened V by 8 bases and J by 0 bases, and 11 bases separated the two germline ends. The CDR3 totals 14 residues. The germline V gene has CDR1 MNHNY and CDR2 SVGAGI (reference sequence).

The CDR3 DNA sequence: TGTGCCAGCAGTTACGTCCCCACTGACTCCTACAATGAGCAGTTCTTC. It is translated as CASSYVPTDSYNEQFF. The V call is TRBV6-5, the J call TRBJ2-1; D uncertain. Trimming pared 2 bases from V and 0 bases from J, leaving 11 bases between. Germline CDR1 MNHEY, CDR2 SVGAGI. The CDR3 is 16 amino acids.

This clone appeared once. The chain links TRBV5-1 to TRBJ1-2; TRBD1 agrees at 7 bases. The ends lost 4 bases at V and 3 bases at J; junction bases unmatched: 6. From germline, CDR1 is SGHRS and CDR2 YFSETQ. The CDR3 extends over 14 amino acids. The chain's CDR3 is CASSRGQVYYGYTF. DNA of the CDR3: TGCGCCAGCAGCCGCGGACAGGTCTACTATGGCTACACCTTC.

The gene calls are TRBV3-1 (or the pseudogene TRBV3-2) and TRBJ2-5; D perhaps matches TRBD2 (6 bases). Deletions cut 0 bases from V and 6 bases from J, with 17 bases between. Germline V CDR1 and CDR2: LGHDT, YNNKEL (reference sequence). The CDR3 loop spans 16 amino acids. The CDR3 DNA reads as TGTGCCAGCAGCCAAGATCGAGGGACTCGTGAACAGACCCAGTACTTC. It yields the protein CASSQDRGTREQTQYF.

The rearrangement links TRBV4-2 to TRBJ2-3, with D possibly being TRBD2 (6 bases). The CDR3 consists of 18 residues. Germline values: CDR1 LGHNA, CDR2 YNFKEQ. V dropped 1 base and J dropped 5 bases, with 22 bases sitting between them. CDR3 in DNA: TGTGCCAGCAGCCAAGGCGCGGGGCTGAGTAGAACAGTAGATACGCAGTATTTT. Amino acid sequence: CASSQGAGLSRTVDTQYF.

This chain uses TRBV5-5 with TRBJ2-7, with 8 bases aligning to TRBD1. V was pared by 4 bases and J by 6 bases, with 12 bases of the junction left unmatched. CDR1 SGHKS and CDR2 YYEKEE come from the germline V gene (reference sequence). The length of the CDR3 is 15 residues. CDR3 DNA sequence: TGTGCCAGCAGCCCCGGACAGGGAGATAATCGCGAGCAGTACTTC. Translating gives CASSPGQGDNREQYF. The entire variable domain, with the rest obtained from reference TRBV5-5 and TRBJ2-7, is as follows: DAGVTQSPTHLIKTRGQQVTLRCSPISGHKSVSWYQQVLGQGPQFIFQYYEKEERGRGNFPDRFSARQFPNYSSELNVNALLLGDSALYLCASSPGQGDNREQYFGPGTRLTVT.

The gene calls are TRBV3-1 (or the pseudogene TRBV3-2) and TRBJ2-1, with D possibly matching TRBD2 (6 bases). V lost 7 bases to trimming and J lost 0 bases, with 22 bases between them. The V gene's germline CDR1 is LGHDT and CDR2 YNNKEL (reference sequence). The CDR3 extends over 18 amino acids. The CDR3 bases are TGTGCCAGCACCCGATCCCCCTTGCGGGGTAGCTCCTACAATGAGCAGTTCTTC. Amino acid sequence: CASTRSPLRGSSYNEQFF.

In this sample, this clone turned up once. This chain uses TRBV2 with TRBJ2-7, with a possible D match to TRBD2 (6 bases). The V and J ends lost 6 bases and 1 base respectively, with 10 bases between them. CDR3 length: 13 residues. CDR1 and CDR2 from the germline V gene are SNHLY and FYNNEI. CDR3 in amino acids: CASRVSGSYEQYF. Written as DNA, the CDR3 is TGTGCCAGCAGGGTTAGCGGTTCCTACGAGCAGTACTTC. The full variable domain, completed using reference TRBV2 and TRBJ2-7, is EPEVTQTPSHQVTQMGQEVILRCVPISNHLYFYWYRQILGQKVEFLVSFYNNEISEKSEIFDDQFSVERPDGSNFTLKIRSTKLEDSAMYFCASRVSGSYEQYFGPGTRLTVT.

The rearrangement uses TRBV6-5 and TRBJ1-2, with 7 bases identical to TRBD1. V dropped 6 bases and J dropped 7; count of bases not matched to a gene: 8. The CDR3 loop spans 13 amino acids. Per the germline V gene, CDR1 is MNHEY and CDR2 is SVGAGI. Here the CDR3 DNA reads TGTGCCAGCAGGGCCACAGGGGTAGGTGGCTACACCTTC. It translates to CASRATGVGGYTF.

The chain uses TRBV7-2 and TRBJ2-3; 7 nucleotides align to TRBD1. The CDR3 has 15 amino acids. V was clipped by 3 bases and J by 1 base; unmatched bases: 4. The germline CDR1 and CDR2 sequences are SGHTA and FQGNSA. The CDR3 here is CASSFTGTGTDTQYF. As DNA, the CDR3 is TGTGCCAGCAGCTTTACCGGGACAGGCACAGATACGCAGTATTTT.

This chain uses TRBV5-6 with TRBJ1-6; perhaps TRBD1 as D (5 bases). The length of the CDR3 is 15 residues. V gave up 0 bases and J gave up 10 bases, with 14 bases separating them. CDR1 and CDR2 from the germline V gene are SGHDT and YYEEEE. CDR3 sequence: CASSLVAGTGSPLHF. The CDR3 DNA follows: TGTGCCAGCAGCTTGGTGGCAGGGACTGGCTCACCCCTCCACTTT.

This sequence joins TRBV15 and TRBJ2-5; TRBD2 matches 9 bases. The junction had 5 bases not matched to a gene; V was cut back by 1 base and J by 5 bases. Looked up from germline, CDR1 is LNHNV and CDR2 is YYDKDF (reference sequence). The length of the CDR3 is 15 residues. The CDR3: CATSRGRGGRETQYF. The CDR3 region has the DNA TGTGCCACCAGCAGAGGGCGGGGGGGTCGCGAGACCCAGTACTTC.

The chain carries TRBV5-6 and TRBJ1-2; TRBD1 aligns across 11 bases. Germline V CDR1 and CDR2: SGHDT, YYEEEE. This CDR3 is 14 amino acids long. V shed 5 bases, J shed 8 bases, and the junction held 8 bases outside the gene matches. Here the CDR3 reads CASSRGQGAAGYTF. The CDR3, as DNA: TGTGCCAGCAGTCGCGGACAGGGGGCTGCCGGCTACACCTTC.

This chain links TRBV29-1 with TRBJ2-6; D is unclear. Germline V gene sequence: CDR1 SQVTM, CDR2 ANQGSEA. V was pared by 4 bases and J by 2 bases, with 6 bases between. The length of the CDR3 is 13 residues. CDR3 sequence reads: CSVGPTGANVLTF. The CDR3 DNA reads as TGCAGCGTTGGGCCAACTGGGGCCAACGTCCTGACTTTC.

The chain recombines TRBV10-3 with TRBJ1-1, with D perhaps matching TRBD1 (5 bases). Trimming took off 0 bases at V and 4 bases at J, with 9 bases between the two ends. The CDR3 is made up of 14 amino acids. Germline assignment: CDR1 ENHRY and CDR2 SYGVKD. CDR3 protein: CAISESNGGTEAFF. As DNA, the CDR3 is TGTGCCATCAGTGAGTCTAACGGGGGCACTGAAGCTTTCTTT.